The 21 T cell receptor beta chains in this list originate from one sample, sequenced in a study of blood T cell repertoires in COVID-19. Profiled with immunoSEQ multiplex PCR; TCRdb holds only in-frame clones, not every one. The sample holds roughly 400,000 clones, about 88% seen once. The sequencing input was PBMCs or T cells enriched from blood (not recorded which). All receptors derive from a woman between 18 and 29 years old who had been exposed to COVID-19.

This rearrangement joins TRBV3-1 (or the pseudogene TRBV3-2) to TRBJ1-6; no clear D gene. CDR1 is LGHDT and CDR2 is YNNKEL in the germline V gene (reference sequence). Deletions cut 3 bases from V and 9 bases from J, with 15 bases between. The CDR3 covers 15 residues. The CDR3 here is CASSQYPGIASPLHF. For the CDR3, the DNA is TGTGCCAGCAGCCAGTACCCCGGGATAGCTTCACCCCTCCACTTT.

This clone has just one count. This rearrangement joins TRBV28 to TRBJ2-7; a possible D gene is TRBD1 (5 bases). Between the trimmed V and J ends, which lost 6 bases and 2 bases, there was a span of 17 bases. The germline V gene encodes CDR1 MDHEN and CDR2 SYDVKM. The CDR3 extends over 15 amino acids. The CDR3, as DNA: TGTGCCAGCAGAACAACTTTTGGACAAGCCTACGAGCAGTACTTC. This codes for CASRTTFGQAYEQYF.

V gene TRBV28 combines with J gene TRBJ2-1; 12 bases map to TRBD2. Germline lookup yields CDR1 MDHEN and CDR2 SYDVKM. This CDR3 is 19 amino acids long. Trimming at V came to 3 bases and at J to 0 bases, leaving 9 bases not matched to a gene. The CDR3 coding sequence is TGTGCCAGCAGTTTTTTACTAGCGGGGGGCCTCAGCTCCTACAATGAGCAGTTCTTC. It yields the protein CASSFLLAGGLSSYNEQFF.

The chain joins TRBV28 to TRBJ1-1; D call uncertain. CDR1 is MDHEN, CDR2 SYDVKM, per germline. The length of the CDR3 is 12 residues. V shed 5 bases and J shed 6 bases, with 10 bases lying between them. The CDR3 nucleotides are TGTGCCAGCAGTCCTCTTAATTCTGAAGCTTTCTTT. This translates into CASSPLNSEAFF.

This sequence joins TRBV11-2 and TRBJ2-7, with D tentatively TRBD1 (6 bases). The V end was cut by 5 bases, the J end by 5 bases, with 10 bases between. The CDR3 is 12 residues long. The germline gives CDR1 SGHAT, CDR2 FQNNGV. The CDR3 bases are TGTGCCAGCAGCCCACAGGGCCACGAGCAGTACTTC. This encodes CASSPQGHEQYF.

The chain couples TRBV6-2 or TRBV6-3 to TRBJ2-7, with 7 bases matching TRBD1. Germline V lookup: CDR1 MNHEY, CDR2 SVGEGT. CDR3 length: 15 amino acids. Losses at the gene ends were 6 bases for V and 0 bases for J; bases not matched to a gene: 8. The chain's CDR3 is CASSQTGVGSYEQYF. The CDR3 nucleotides read TGTGCCAGCAGCCAAACAGGGGTGGGCTCCTACGAGCAGTACTTC.

The chain couples TRBV4-2 to TRBJ1-2; perhaps TRBD1 as D (6 bases). The CDR3 covers 16 residues. The V end lost 0 bases, the J end lost 6 bases, and 17 bases lay between the germline ends. Germline V CDR1 and CDR2: LGHNA, YNFKEQ. The CDR3 region has the DNA TGTGCCAGCAGCCAAGACCTAGGGGGGAGGGAGAATGGCTACACCTTC. Its translation: CASSQDLGGRENGYTF.

V and J are TRBV11-3 and TRBJ2-3, with D unclear. The V gene's germline CDR1 is SGHNT and CDR2 YENEEA. CDR3 length: 13 residues. V lost 8 bases to trimming and J lost 2 bases, with 11 bases between them. The CDR3 region is CASARGTTDTQYF. CDR3 DNA: TGTGCCAGCGCACGCGGCACCACAGATACGCAGTATTTT.

The V gene is TRBV3-1 (or the pseudogene TRBV3-2), the J gene TRBJ2-3; TRBD2 is a possible D gene (5 bases). The CDR3 is 16 residues long. Trimming stripped 4 bases from V and 0 bases from J, with 14 bases between. CDR1 and CDR2 from the germline V gene are LGHDT and YNNKEL (reference sequence). The CDR3: CASSPDGLASTDTQYF. CDR3 sequence (DNA): TGTGCCAGCAGCCCGGACGGGCTAGCCAGCACAGATACGCAGTATTTT.

The chain recombines TRBV29-1 with TRBJ2-3, with D possibly being TRBD2 (7 bases). CDR3 length equals 19 residues. V lost 5 bases and J 2 bases, leaving 29 bases between the germline ends. Germline CDR1 reads SQVTM; CDR2 reads ANQGSEA. CDR3 in amino acids: CSVWTRPGGPSLPTDTQYF. The CDR3 DNA reads as TGCAGCGTTTGGACCCGGCCGGGGGGCCCATCCCTCCCCACAGATACGCAGTATTTT.

The chain recombines TRBV29-1 with TRBJ2-2, with TRBD1 matching over 9 bases. The junction had 0 bases not matched to a gene; V was cut back by 3 bases and J by 1 base. Germline-derived CDR1 and CDR2 are SQVTM and ANQGSEA. CDR3 length: 14 amino acids. The DNA for the CDR3 is TGCAGCGTTGAGGGACAGGGGAACACCGGGGAGCTGTTTTTT. Its protein product is CSVEGQGNTGELFF.

As for this clone: Other DNA sequences from this sample encode an identical CDR3 as well. This sequence joins TRBV5-1 and TRBJ2-3; D might be TRBD2 (6 bases). Germline lookup yields CDR1 SGHRS and CDR2 YFSETQ. CDR3 size: 15 residues. V was clipped by 0 bases and J by 0 bases, with 8 bases between them. The CDR3 spells CASSLVGGSTDTQYF. In nucleotides, the CDR3 is TGCGCCAGCAGCTTGGTTGGGGGGAGCACAGATACGCAGTATTTT.

This clone was seen once. V usage is TRBV10-3 and J usage is TRBJ1-5; no reliable D call. The germline gives CDR1 ENHRY, CDR2 SYGVKD. The CDR3 is 13 residues long. V shed 4 bases and J shed 4 bases, with 8 bases lying between them. The CDR3 sequence: CAISGDKNQPQHF. In nucleotides, the CDR3 is TGTGCCATCAGTGGTGACAAGAATCAGCCCCAGCATTTT.

The chain couples TRBV6-5 to TRBJ2-1; 9 bases match TRBD1. V shed 5 bases, J shed 4 bases, and the junction held 6 bases outside the gene matches. Germline CDR1 MNHEY, CDR2 SVGAGI. This CDR3 region has 15 residues. The DNA for the CDR3 is TGTGCCAGCAGTCTGGGGACAGGGATATACAATGAGCAGTTCTTC. Residues: CASSLGTGIYNEQFF.

This sequence joins TRBV28 and TRBJ1-4; the D gene is possibly TRBD1 (6 bases). The CDR3 runs to 14 residues. CDR1 is MDHEN and CDR2 is SYDVKM in the germline V gene. The germline V and J ends were trimmed by 8 bases and 8 bases, with 18 bases remaining between them. CDR3 coding DNA: TGTGCCAGCGGAGAGGCAGGGGAAGAGGAAAAACTGTTTTTT. Protein: CASGEAGEEEKLFF.

This sequence joins TRBV10-1 and TRBJ2-1, with a weak D call TRBD1 (5 bases). CDR3 size: 15 residues. Trimming stripped 3 bases from V and 5 bases from J, with 14 bases between. Germline CDR1 and CDR2: WNHNN and SYGVQD (reference sequence). CDR3 region: CASSERGPPHNEQFF. In DNA form, the CDR3 reads TGCGCCAGCAGTGAAAGGGGCCCCCCCCACAATGAGCAGTTCTTC.

In this sample, this clone turned up once. This chain joins TRBV29-1 and TRBJ2-3, with D possibly TRBD2 on 6 matching bases. The CDR3 is 14 amino acids. Between the trimmed V and J ends, which lost 2 bases and 2 bases, there was a span of 11 bases. Germline loops: CDR1 SQVTM, CDR2 ANQGSEA. In nucleotides, the CDR3 is TGCAGCGTTGAAAGCGAGGACTACACAGATACGCAGTATTTT. Translated, it gives CSVESEDYTDTQYF.

This sequence joins TRBV5-6 and TRBJ1-1, with D maybe TRBD1 (6 bases). The V gene lost 0 bases and the J gene lost 3 bases, with 9 bases spanning the gap. The CDR3 contains 14 residues. Per the germline V gene, CDR1 is SGHDT and CDR2 is YYEEEE. As DNA, the CDR3 is TGTGCCAGCAGCTTGGGATGGGGGCACACTGAAGCTTTCTTT. Translation gives CASSLGWGHTEAFF.

To note about this clone: Other DNA variants within this sample encode the same CDR3. The chain links TRBV5-1 to TRBJ1-1, with 7 nucleotides matching TRBD1. V was pared by 0 bases and J by 2 bases, with 1 base of the junction left unmatched. Germline-derived CDR1 and CDR2 are SGHRS and YFSETQ. This CDR3 has 14 residues. CDR3 DNA sequence: TGCGCCAGCAGCTTGGGGGACAGTAACACTGAAGCTTTCTTT. The encoded protein is CASSLGDSNTEAFF.

This clone was counted a few times. The chain joins TRBV7-9 to TRBJ2-2, with 9 bases aligning to TRBD2. The CDR3 contains 16 residues. CDR1 and CDR2 from the germline V gene are SEHNR and FQNEAQ (reference sequence). V gave up 5 bases and J gave up 4 bases; unmatched junction bases: 8. The chain's CDR3 is CASSGHSGSSTGELFF. The CDR3 DNA follows: TGTGCCAGCAGCGGCCATAGCGGGAGTAGCACCGGGGAGCTGTTTTTT. Based on the CDR3 plus reference TRBV7-9 and TRBJ2-2, the full variable domain is DTGVSQNPRHKITKRGQNVTFRCDPISEHNRLYWYRQTLGQGPEFLTYFQNEAQLEKSRLLSDRFSAERPKGSFSTLEIQRTEQGDSAMYLCASSGHSGSSTGELFFGEGSRLTVL.

With respect to this clone: Other DNA sequences in this specimen translate into the identical CDR3. J is TRBJ2-2 and V is TRBV29-1, with no clear D. The V end lost 2 bases, the J end lost 0 bases, and 4 bases lay between the germline ends. The CDR3 runs to 13 residues. CDR1 and CDR2 from the germline V gene are SQVTM and ANQGSEA. CDR3 DNA sequence: TGCAGCGTTGAACCAGCGAACACCGGGGAGCTGTTTTTT. Encoded protein: CSVEPANTGELFF.